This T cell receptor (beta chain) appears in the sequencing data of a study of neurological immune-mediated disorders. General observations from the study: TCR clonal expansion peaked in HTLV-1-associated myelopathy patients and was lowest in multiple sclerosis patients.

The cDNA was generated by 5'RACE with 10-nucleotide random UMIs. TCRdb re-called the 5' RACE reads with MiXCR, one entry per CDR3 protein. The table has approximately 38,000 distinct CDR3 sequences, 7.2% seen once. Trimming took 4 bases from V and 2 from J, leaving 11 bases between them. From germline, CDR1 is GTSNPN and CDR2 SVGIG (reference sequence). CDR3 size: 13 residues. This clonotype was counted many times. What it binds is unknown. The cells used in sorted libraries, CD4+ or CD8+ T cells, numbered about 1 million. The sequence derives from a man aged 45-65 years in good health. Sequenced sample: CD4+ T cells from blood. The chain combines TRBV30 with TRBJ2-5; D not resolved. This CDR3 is CAWTKVGQETQYF. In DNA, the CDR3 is TGTGCCTGGACGAAAGTGGGGCAAGAGACCCAGTACTTC.